One and the same sample provided the 14 T cell receptor beta chains below, sequenced in a study of beta chain features in type 1 diabetes. Every isolated RNA sample was fully reverse transcribed, so sequencing captured expressed TCRB transcripts. Measured with immunoSEQ multiplex PCR; TCRdb has only the in-frame clones, and not every one. The data show some 410,000 clones, roughly 13% seen once. The specimen was naive CD4+ T cells from blood. The receptor source for this set is a man in his thirties or forties in good health.

This clone was observed a handful of times. The V gene is TRBV7-2, the J gene TRBJ2-7; D possibly corresponds to TRBD1 (6 bases). The CDR3 has 13 residues. Germline loops: CDR1 SGHTA, CDR2 FQGNSA. The V end lost 4 bases, the J end lost 2 bases, and 9 bases lay between the germline ends. The CDR3 sequence is CASSSGQPYEQYF. The CDR3 bases are TGTGCCAGCAGCTCCGGACAGCCCTACGAGCAGTACTTC.

This clone occurred many times. The chain couples TRBV14 to TRBJ2-1; D gene unclear. The CDR3 is 11 amino acids. CDR1 is SGHDN, CDR2 FVKESK, per germline. V was pared by 5 bases and J by 7 bases, with 6 bases between. The CDR3 region is CASSAWNEQFF. The CDR3 bases are TGTGCCAGCAGCGCATGGAATGAGCAGTTCTTC.

This chain joins TRBV29-1 and TRBJ2-7, with D possibly matching TRBD2 (5 bases). This CDR3 has 12 amino acids. Germline CDR1 is SQVTM and CDR2 is ANQGSEA. Between the trimmed V and J ends, which lost 4 bases and 6 bases, there was a span of 13 bases. CDR3 protein: CSVGGIGGEQYF. DNA for the CDR3: TGCAGCGTTGGAGGTATTGGAGGCGAGCAGTACTTC.

The gene calls are TRBV6-6 and TRBJ1-5, with 7 bases that match TRBD1. The CDR3 contains 15 residues. The trim removed 6 bases at V and 0 bases at J, leaving 5 bases unmatched. CDR1 is MNHNY, CDR2 SVGAGI, per germline (reference sequence). The CDR3 nucleotides are TGTGCCAGCAGCAAGACAGGGAATAGCAATCAGCCCCAGCATTTT. The encoded protein is CASSKTGNSNQPQHF.

The chain recombines TRBV10-3 with TRBJ2-5; maybe TRBD1 (7 bases). CDR1 and CDR2 from the germline V gene are ENHRY and SYGVKD. Trimming removed 6 bases from V and 12 bases from J, with 17 bases in between. This CDR3 has 12 amino acids. CDR3 sequence reads: CAISVQGGPEYF. CDR3 DNA sequence: TGTGCCATCAGCGTCCAGGGGGGCCCGGAGTACTTC.

This clone came up a few times. The chain recombines TRBV7-8 with TRBJ1-2, with no clear D. This CDR3 has 15 residues. CDR1 SGHVS and CDR2 FQNEAQ come from the germline V gene. Trimming took off 2 bases at V and 4 bases at J, with 14 bases between the two ends. The chain's CDR3 is CASSLLRRSSYGYTF. CDR3 DNA: TGTGCCAGCAGCTTATTGCGGAGGAGTAGCTATGGCTACACCTTC. Using reference TRBV7-8 and TRBJ1-2 for the parts outside the CDR3, the full variable domain is GAGVSQSPRYKVAKRGQDVALRCDPISGHVSLFWYQQALGQGPEFLTYFQNEAQLDKSGLPSDRFFAERPEGSVSTLKIQRTQQEDSAVYLCASSLLRRSSYGYTFGSGTRLTVV.

Worth noting for this clone: This clone may be a read error of a much larger clone one base away. This chain links TRBV11-3 with TRBJ2-3, with D hard to call. This CDR3 has 12 residues. V was cut by 2 bases and J by 2 bases, with 2 bases left in between. CDR1 SGHNT and CDR2 YENEEA come from the germline V gene. This CDR3 is CASSLITDTQYF. DNA for the CDR3: TGTGCCAGCAGCTTAATCACAGATACGCAGTATTTT.

The chain carries TRBV4-3 and TRBJ1-6; a weak D match, TRBD1 (6 bases). Germline V gives CDR1 LGHNA, CDR2 YSLEER. This CDR3 spans 16 amino acids. Trimming stripped 3 bases from V and 7 bases from J, with 16 bases between. In DNA, the CDR3 is TGCGCCAGCAGCCAGGAGGGGGGAAGAGTGAATTCACCCCTCCACTTT. Encoded protein: CASSQEGGRVNSPLHF.

This clone was seen a few times. The chain links TRBV4-1 to TRBJ2-3, with 8 bases identical to TRBD2. The germline CDR1 and CDR2 sequences are MGHRA and YSYEKL. V shed 4 bases and J 6 bases; nucleotides not matched to a gene: 9. The CDR3 length is 15 residues. In nucleotides, the CDR3 is TGCGCCAGCAGCCTCTCGAGAGCGGGGGACGATACGCAGTATTTT. Amino acids: CASSLSRAGDDTQYF.

V and J are TRBV19 and TRBJ1-2; possible D gene TRBD1, 6 bases. Trimming took off 2 bases at V and 6 bases at J, with 10 bases between the two ends. Germline V lookup: CDR1 LNHDA, CDR2 SQIVND (reference sequence). The CDR3 is made up of 13 amino acids. The CDR3 region has the DNA TGTGCCAGTAGTATAACAGGGACGAATGGCTACACCTTC. Protein product: CASSITGTNGYTF.

This sequence joins TRBV5-4 and TRBJ1-2; no clear D gene. The germline gives CDR1 SGHNT, CDR2 YYREEE (reference sequence). CDR3 length: 14 amino acids. The germline V and J ends were trimmed by 0 bases and 3 bases, with 9 bases remaining between them. The CDR3 region has the DNA TGTGCCAGCAGCTTGGAGGGATCTCACTATGGCTACACCTTC. Translating gives CASSLEGSHYGYTF. The full variable domain, its missing parts supplied by reference TRBV5-4 and TRBJ1-2, is ETGVTQSPTHLIKTRGQQVTLRCSSQSGHNTVSWYQQALGQGPQFIFQYYREEENGRGNFPPRFSGLQFPNYSSELNVNALELDDSALYLCASSLEGSHYGYTFGSGTRLTVV.

This clone has a handful of counts. The chain links TRBV28 to TRBJ2-7, with TRBD1 identical over 7 bases. J lost 6 bases, V lost 3 bases, and 5 bases had no gene match. Germline V CDR1 and CDR2: MDHEN, SYDVKM. There are 13 residues in the CDR3. This chain's CDR3 is CASSFRQGGEQYF. CDR3 sequence (DNA): TGTGCCAGCAGTTTCAGACAGGGTGGCGAGCAGTACTTC.

The chain is built from TRBV30 and TRBJ2-1, with D perhaps matching TRBD2 (5 bases). CDR3 length: 16 residues. V was trimmed by 2 bases and J by 0 bases, leaving 14 bases between them. CDR1 is GTSNPN and CDR2 is SVGIG in the germline V gene (reference sequence). Here the CDR3 reads CAWSTRRASSYNEQFF. The CDR3 DNA reads as TGTGCCTGGAGTACAAGGCGGGCCAGCTCCTACAATGAGCAGTTCTTC.

The gene calls are TRBV7-2 and TRBJ1-2, with TRBD1 as a possible D gene (5 bases). Trimming stripped 0 bases from V and 4 bases from J, with 12 bases between. The CDR3 has 15 residues. Looked up from germline, CDR1 is SGHTA and CDR2 is FQGNSA. The CDR3 region has the DNA TGTGCCAGCAGCTTAGCGTTAGGGGTGGGCTATGGCTACACCTTC. This encodes CASSLALGVGYGYTF. The entire variable domain, with the rest obtained from reference TRBV7-2 and TRBJ1-2, is as follows: GAGVSQSPSNKVTEKGKDVELRCDPISGHTALYWYRQSLGQGLEFLIYFQGNSAPDKSGLPSDRFSAERTGGSVSTLTIQRTQQEDSAVYLCASSLALGVGYGYTFGSGTRLTVV.